This TCR beta chain was observed in a study of prognosis after radiotherapy for stage I lung cancer. Notes on this clonotype: One end of the junction does not line up with germline, which may come from a read error.

CDR3 length equals 16 residues. Germline CDR1 MNHEY, CDR2 SMNVEV (reference sequence). Two rounds of multiplex PCR amplified TCR beta CDR3 from genomic DNA. It was primers specific to each TRBV and TRBJ gene that first-round PCR used. TCRdb reprocessed the multiplex PCR reads via MiXCR and lists one record per CDR3 protein. The repertoire holds 30,000 or so distinct CDR3 sequences, with less than 40% as singletons. This rearrangement joins TRBV27 to TRBJ2-1, with unresolved D. This TCR was sampled from a donor of 50 years or more with non-small cell lung cancer. The sequencing here drew on PBMCs, taken before or after stereotactic body radiation therapy (not recorded which). The DNA for the CDR3 is TGTGCCAGCAGTTTCCCCCGCTGGGATTCCTACAATGAGCAGCTCTTC. As protein: CASSFPRWDSYNEQLF.